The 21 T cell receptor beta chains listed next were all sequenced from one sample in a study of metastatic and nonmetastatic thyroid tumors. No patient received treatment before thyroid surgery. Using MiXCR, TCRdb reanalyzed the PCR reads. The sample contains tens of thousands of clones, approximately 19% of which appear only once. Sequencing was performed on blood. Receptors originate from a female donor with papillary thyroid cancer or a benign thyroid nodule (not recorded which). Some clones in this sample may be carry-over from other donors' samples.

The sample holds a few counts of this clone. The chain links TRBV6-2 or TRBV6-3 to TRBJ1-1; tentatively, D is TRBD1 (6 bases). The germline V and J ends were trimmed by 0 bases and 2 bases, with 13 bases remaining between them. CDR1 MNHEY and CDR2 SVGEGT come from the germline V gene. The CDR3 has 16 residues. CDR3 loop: CASSYSPGTFNTEAFF. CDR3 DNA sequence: TGTGCCAGCAGTTACTCCCCCGGGACATTTAACACTGAAGCTTTCTTT.

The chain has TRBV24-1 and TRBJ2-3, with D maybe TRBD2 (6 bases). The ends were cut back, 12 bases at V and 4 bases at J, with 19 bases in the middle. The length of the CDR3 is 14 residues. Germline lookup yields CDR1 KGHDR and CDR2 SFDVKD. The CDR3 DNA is TGTGCCGCGGGGAGCGGGTCTTGGTCAGATACGCAGTATTTT. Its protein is CAAGSGSWSDTQYF.

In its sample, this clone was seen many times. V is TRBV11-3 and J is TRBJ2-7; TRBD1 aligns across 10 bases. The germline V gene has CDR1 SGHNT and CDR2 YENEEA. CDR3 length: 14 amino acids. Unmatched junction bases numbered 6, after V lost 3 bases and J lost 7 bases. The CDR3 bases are TGTGCCAGCAGCTTGGGACAGGGGTCGGAGGAGCAGTACTTC. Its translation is CASSLGQGSEEQYF.

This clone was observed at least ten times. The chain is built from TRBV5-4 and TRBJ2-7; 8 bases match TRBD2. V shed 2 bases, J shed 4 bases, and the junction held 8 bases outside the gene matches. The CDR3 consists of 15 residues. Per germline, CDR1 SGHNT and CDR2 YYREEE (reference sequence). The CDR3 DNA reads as TGTGCCAGCAGCTTAGGGAGCGGGGGCCAGTACGAGCAGTACTTC. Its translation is CASSLGSGGQYEQYF.

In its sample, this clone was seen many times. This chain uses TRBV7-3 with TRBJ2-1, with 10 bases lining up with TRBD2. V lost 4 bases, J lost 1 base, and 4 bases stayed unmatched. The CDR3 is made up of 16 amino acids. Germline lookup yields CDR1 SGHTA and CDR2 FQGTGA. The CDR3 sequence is CASSSTSGDSYNEQFF. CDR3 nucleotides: TGTGCCAGCAGCTCCACTAGCGGGGATTCCTACAATGAGCAGTTCTTC.

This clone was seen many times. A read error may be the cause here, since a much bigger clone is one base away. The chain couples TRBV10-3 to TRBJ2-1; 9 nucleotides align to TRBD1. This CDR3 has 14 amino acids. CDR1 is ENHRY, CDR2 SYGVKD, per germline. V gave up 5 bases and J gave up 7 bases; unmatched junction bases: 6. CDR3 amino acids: CAISTGGGGNEQFF. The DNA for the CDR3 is TGTGCCATCAGTACAGGGGGCGGAGGGAATGAGCAGTTCTTC.

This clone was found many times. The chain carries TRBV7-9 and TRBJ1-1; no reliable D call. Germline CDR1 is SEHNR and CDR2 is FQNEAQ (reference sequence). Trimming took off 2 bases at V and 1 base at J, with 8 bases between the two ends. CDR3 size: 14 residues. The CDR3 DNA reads TGTGCCAGCAGCTTAACGCCGAGGAACACTGAAGCTTTCTTT. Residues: CASSLTPRNTEAFF.

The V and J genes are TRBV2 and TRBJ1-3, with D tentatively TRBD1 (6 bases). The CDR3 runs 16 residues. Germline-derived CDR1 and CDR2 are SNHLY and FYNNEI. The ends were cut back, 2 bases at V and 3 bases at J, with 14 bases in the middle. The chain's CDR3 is CASSEYRGSSGNTIYF. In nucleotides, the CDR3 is TGTGCCAGCAGTGAATATAGGGGGTCAAGTGGAAACACCATATATTTT.

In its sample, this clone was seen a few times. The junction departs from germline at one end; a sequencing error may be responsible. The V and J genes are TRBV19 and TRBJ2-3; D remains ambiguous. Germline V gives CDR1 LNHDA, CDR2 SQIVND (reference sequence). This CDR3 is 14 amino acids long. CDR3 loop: CTSSLTASTDTQYF. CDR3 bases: TGTACCAGTAGCCTGACGGCTAGCACAGATACGCAGTATTTT.

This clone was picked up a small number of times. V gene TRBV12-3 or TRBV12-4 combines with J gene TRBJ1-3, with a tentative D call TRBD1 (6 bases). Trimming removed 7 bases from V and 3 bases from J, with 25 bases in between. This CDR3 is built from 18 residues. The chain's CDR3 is CASIGLGGGGQNGNTIYF. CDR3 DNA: TGTGCCAGCATAGGGCTGGGTGGCGGGGGGCAGAATGGAAACACCATATATTTT.

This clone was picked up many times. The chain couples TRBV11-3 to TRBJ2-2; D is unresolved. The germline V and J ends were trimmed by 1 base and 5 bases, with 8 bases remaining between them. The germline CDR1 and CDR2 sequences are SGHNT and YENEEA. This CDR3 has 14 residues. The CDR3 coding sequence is TGTGCCAGCAGCTTAGGTCCCAGTACCGGGGAGCTGTTTTTT. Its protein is CASSLGPSTGELFF.

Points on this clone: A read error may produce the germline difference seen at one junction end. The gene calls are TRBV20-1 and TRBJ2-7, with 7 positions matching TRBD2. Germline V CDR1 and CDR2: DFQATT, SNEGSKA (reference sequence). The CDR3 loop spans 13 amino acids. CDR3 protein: CSPSGEDLYEQYF. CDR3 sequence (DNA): TGCAGTCCTAGCGGAGAAGACCTCTACGAGCAGTACTTC.

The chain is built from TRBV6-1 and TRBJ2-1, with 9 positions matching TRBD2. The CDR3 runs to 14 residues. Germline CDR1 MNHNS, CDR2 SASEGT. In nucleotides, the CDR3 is TGTGTCAGTCGTTTAGCGGGAGAGAGCAATGAGCAGTTCTTC. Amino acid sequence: CVSRLAGESNEQFF.

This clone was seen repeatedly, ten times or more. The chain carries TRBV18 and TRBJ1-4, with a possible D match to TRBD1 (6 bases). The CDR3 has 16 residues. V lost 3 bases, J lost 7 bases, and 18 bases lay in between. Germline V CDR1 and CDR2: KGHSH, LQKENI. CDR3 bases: TGTGCCAGCTCACCCCTAGGCAGGGGAGTTGGTGAAAAACTGTTTTTT. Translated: CASSPLGRGVGEKLFF.

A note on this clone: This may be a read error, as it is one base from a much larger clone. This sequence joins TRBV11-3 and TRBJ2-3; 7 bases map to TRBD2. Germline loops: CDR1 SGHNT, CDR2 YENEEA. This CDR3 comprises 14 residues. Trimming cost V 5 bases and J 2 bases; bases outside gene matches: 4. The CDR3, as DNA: TGTGCCAGCAGCCACGGGACTATCACAGATACGCAGTATTTT. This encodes CASSHGTITDTQYF. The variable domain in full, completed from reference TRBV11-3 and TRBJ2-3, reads EAGVVQSPRYKIIEKKQPVAFWCNPISGHNTLYWYLQNLGQGPELLIRYENEEAVDDSQLPKDRFSAERLKGVDSTLKIQPAELGDSAVYLCASSHGTITDTQYFGPGTRLTVL.

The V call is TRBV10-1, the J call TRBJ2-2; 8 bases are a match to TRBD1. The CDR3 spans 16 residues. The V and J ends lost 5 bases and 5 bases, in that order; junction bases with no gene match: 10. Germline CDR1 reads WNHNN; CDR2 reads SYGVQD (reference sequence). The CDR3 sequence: CASSHAGQGKTGELFF. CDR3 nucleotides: TGCGCCAGCAGTCACGCCGGACAGGGAAAAACCGGGGAGCTGTTTTTT.

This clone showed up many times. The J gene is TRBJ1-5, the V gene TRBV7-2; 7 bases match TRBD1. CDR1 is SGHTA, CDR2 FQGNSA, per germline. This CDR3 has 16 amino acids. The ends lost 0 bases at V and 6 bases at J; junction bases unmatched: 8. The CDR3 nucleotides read TGTGCCAGCAGCTTAGCTCCAGGGGGATCTGGTCAGCCCCAGCATTTT. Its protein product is CASSLAPGGSGQPQHF.

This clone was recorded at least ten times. CDR3: CASGKGAGVQPQHF. Written as DNA, the CDR3 is TGTGCCAGCGGGAAAGGGGCGGGGGTTCAGCCCCAGCATTTT. The V gene is TRBV12-3 or TRBV12-4, the J gene TRBJ1-5, with D possibly TRBD1 on 5 matching bases. The CDR3 loop spans 14 amino acids. V lost 8 bases and J 6 bases, leaving 17 bases between the germline ends.

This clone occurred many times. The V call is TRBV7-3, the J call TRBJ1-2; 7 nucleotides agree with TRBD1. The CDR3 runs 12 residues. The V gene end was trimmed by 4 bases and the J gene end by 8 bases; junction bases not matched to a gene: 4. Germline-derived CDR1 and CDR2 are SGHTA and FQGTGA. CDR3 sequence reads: CASSSTGVGYTF. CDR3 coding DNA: TGTGCCAGCAGCTCTACAGGGGTCGGCTACACCTTC.

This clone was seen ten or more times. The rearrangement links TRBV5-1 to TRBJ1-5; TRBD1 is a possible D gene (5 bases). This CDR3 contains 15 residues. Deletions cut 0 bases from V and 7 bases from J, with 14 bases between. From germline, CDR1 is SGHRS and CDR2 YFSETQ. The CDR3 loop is CASSLDGHPQQPQHF. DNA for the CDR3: TGCGCCAGCAGCTTGGATGGACACCCTCAACAGCCCCAGCATTTT.

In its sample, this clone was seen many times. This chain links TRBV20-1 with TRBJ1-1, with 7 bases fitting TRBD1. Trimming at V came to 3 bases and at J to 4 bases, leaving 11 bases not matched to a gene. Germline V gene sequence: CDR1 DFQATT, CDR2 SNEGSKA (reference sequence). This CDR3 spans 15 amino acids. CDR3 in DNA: TGCAGTGCTAGGGGAGGACAGGAGGCCCTCACTGAAGCTTTCTTT. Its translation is CSARGGQEALTEAFF.